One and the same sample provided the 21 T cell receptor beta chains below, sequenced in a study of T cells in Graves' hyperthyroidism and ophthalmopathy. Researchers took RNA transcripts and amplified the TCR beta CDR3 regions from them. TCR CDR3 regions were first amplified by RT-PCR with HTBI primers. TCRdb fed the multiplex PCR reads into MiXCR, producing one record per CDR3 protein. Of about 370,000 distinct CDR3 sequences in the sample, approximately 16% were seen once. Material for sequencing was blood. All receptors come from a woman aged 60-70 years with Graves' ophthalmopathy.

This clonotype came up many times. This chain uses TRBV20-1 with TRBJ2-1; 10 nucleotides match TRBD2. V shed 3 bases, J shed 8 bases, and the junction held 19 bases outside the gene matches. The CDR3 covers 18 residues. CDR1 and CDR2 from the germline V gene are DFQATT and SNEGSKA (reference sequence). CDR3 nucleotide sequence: TGCAGTGCTAGGGGGCTAGCGGGAGCCGGCCCCTCACTGGATGAGCAGTTCTTC. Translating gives CSARGLAGAGPSLDEQFF.

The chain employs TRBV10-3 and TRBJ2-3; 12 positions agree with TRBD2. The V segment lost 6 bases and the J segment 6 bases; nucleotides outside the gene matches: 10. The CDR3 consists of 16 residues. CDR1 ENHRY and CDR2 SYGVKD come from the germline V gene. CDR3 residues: CAISAALAGGGDTQYF. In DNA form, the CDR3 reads TGTGCCATCAGCGCAGCACTAGCGGGAGGAGGCGATACGCAGTATTTT.

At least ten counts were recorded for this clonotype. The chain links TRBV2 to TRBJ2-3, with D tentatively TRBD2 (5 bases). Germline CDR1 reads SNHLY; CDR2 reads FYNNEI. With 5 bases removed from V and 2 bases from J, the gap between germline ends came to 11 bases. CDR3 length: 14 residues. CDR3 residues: CASSSWTDTDTQYF. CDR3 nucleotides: TGTGCCAGCAGTTCCTGGACTGACACAGATACGCAGTATTTT.

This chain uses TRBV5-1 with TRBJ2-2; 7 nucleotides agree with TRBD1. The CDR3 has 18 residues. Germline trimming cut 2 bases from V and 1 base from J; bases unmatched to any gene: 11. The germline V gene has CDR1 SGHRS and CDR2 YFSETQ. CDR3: CASSLPLPRGQNTGELFF. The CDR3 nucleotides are TGCGCCAGCAGCTTACCACTCCCGAGGGGGCAGAACACCGGGGAGCTGTTTTTT.

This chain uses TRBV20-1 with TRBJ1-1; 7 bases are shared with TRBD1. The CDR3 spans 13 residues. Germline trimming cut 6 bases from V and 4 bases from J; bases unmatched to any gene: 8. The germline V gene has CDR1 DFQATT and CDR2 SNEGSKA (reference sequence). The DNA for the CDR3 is TGCAGTGCGGAGGGGACAGTGAGCACTGAAGCTTTCTTT. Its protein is CSAEGTVSTEAFF.

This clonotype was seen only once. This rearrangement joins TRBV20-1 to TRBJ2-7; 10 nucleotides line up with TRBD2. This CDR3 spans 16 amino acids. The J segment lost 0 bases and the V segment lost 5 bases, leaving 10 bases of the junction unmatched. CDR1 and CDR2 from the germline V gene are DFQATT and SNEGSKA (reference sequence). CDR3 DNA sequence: TGCAGTGCTGATAAGGGACTAGCGCTTAGCTCCTACGAGCAGTACTTC. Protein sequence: CSADKGLALSSYEQYF.

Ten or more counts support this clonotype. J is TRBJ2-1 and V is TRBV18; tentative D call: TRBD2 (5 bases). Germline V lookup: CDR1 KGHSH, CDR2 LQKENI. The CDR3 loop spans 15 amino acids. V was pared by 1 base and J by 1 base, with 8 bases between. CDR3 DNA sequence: TGTGCCAGCTCACCACAGCGGAGATCCTACAATGAGCAGTTCTTC. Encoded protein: CASSPQRRSYNEQFF. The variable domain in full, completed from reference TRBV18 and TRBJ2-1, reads NAGVMQNPRHLVRRRGQEARLRCSPMKGHSHVYWYRQLPEEGLKFMVYLQKENIIDESGMPKERFSAEFPKEGPSILRIQQVVRGDSAAYFCASSPQRRSYNEQFFGPGTRLTVL.

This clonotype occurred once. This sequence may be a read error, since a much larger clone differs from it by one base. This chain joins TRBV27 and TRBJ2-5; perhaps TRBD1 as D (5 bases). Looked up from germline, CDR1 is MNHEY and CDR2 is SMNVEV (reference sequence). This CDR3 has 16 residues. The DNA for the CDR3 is TGTGCCAGCAGCGACCAGGATTGGGGCCGTAAAGAGACCCGGTACTTC. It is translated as CASSDQDWGRKETRYF.

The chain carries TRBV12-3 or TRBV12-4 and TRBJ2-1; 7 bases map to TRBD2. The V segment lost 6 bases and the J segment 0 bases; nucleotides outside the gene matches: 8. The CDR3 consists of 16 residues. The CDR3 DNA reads TGTGCCAGCAGACGGGACTACCACCGCTCCTACAATGAGCAGTTCTTC. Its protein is CASRRDYHRSYNEQFF.

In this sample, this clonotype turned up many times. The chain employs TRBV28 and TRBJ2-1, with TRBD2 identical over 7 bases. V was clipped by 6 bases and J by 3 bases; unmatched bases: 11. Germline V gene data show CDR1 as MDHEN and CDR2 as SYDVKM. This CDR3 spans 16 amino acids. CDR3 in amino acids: CASRGSEGRDYNEQFF. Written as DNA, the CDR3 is TGTGCCAGCAGGGGGAGCGAAGGGAGGGACTACAATGAGCAGTTCTTC.

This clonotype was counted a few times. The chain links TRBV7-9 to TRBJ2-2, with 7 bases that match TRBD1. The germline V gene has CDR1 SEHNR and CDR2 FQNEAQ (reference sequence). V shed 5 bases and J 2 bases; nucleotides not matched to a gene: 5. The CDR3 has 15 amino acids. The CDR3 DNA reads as TGTGCCAGCAGCATACAGGGGCCCAACACCGGGGAGCTGTTTTTT. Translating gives CASSIQGPNTGELFF.

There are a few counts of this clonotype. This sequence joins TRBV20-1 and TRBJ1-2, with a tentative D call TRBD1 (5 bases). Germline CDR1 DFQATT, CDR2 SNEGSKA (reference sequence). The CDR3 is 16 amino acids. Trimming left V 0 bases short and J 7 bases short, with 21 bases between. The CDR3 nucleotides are TGCAGTGCTAGAGATCGAGTAACAGGAGAGGTTTCTGGCTACACCTTC. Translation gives CSARDRVTGEVSGYTF.

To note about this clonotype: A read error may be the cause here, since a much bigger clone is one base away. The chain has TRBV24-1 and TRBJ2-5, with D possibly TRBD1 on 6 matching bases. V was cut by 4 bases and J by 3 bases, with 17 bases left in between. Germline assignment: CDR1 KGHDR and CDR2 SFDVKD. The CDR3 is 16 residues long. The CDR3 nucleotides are TGTGCCACCAGTGACCCCCTTAGACAGGTAGAAGAGACCCAGTACTTC. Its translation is CATSDPLRQVEETQYF.

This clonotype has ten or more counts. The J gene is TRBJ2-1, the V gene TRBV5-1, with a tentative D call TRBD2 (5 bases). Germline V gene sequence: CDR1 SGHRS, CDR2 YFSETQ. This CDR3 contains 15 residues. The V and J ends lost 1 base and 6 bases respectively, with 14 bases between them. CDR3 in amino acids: CASSLRSPGSNEQFF. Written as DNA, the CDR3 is TGCGCCAGCAGCTTGAGGAGCCCGGGGTCCAATGAGCAGTTCTTC.

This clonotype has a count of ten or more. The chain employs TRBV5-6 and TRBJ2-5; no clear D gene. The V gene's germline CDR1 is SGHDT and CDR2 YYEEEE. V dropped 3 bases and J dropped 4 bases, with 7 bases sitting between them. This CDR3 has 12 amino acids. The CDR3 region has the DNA TGTGCCAGCAGCTGGACGGGAGAGACCCAGTACTTC. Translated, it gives CASSWTGETQYF.

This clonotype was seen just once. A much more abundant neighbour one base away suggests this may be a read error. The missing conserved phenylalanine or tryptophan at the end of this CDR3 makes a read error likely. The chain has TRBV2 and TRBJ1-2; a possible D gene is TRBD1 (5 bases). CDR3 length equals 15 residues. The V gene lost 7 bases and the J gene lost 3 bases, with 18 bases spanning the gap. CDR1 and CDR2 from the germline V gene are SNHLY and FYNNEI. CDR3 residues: CASTPFRREDYGYTL. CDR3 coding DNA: TGTGCCAGCACACCTTTTCGCAGGGAAGACTATGGCTACACCCTC.

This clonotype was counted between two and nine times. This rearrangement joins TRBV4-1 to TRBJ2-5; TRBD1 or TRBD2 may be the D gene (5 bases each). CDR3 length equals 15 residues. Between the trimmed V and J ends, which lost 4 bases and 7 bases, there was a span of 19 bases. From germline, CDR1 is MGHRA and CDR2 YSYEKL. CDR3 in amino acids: CASSLGEGPTPTQYF. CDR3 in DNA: TGCGCCAGCAGCCTGGGAGAGGGGCCGACGCCGACCCAGTACTTC.

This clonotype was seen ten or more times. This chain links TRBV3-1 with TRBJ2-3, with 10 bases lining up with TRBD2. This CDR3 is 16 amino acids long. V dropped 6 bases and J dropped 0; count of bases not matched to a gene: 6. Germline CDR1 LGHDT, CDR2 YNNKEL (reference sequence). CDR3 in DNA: TGTGCCAGCAGACCCTCGACTAGCGGGAGCACAGATACGCAGTATTTT. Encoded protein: CASRPSTSGSTDTQYF.

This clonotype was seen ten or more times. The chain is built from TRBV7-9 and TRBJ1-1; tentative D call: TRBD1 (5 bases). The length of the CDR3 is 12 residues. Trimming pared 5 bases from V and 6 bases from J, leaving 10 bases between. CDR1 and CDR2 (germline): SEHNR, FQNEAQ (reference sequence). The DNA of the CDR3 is TGTGCCAGCAGCCGAGGGGACCCTGAAGCTTTCTTT. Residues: CASSRGDPEAFF.

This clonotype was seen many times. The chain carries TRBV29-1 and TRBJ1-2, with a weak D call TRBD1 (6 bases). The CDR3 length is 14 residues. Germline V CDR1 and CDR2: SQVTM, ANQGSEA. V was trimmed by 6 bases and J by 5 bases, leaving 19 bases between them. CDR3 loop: CSVVAGGRRYGYTF. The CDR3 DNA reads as TGCAGCGTCGTCGCGGGGGGGCGCAGATATGGCTACACCTTC.

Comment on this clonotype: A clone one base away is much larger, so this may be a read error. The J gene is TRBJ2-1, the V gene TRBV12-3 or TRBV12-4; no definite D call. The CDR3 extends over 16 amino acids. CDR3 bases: TGTGCCAGCAGTTTAGTTCCAGGCCCCTCCTACAATGAGGAGTTCTTC. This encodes CASSLVPGPSYNEEFF.